Below are 21 T cell receptor beta chains sequenced from a single sample in a study of tumor and adjacent non-tumor tissue in lung cancer. The library came from three nested PCR rounds adapted from ARM-PCR protocols. TCRdb re-called the multiplex PCR reads through MiXCR, storing one row per CDR3 protein. The sample shows 90,000 to 100,000 distinct CDR3 sequences, 80% of them seen only once. RNA was extracted from bulk tissue without any cell sorting. This non-tumor lung sample came from over 3 cm beyond the tumor edge. The specimen was distant non-tumor lung tissue. Every receptor here comes from a man aged 60 to 69 with small cell lung cancer.

In regard to this clonotype: This could be a read error, since a much larger clone is one nucleotide away. This rearrangement joins TRBV7-9 to TRBJ2-7; 8 bases map to TRBD2. CDR1 is SEHNR, CDR2 FQNEAQ, per germline (reference sequence). This CDR3 is 12 amino acids long. The V segment lost 7 bases and the J segment 6 bases; nucleotides outside the gene matches: 5. CDR3 DNA sequence: TGTGCCAGCAACTTTAGCGGGACCGAGCAGTACGTC. Translating gives CASNFSGTEQYV.

Turning to this clonotype: Here the CDR3 omits its conserved ending phenylalanine or tryptophan, so a read error is the likely source. V gene TRBV12-3 or TRBV12-4 combines with J gene TRBJ2-1, with a possible D match to TRBD2 (5 bases). The CDR3 is 16 residues long. The CDR3 spells CASSLKAASSYNEQFS. CDR3 nucleotides: TGTGCTAGCAGTTTGAAAGCGGCCAGCTCCTACAATGAGCAGTTCTCC.

This clonotype was seen once. The germline gene is not matched at one end of the junction; a read error may be the cause. The rearrangement joins TRBV11-2 to TRBJ1-1; 9 positions match TRBD1. The germline CDR1 and CDR2 sequences are SGHAT and FQNNGV. This CDR3 has 17 residues. CDR3 in amino acids: CASSLTGGVRRNTEALF. The CDR3 nucleotides are TGTGCCAGCAGCTTAACAGGGGGCGTACGTAGGAACACTGAGGCTTTATTT.

This clonotype was seen a few times. A much larger clone sits a single nucleotide away, making a read error possible. The V gene is TRBV5-4, the J gene TRBJ2-1; 12 bases align to TRBD2. V dropped 4 bases and J dropped 10; count of bases not matched to a gene: 12. This CDR3 spans 16 amino acids. Germline assignment: CDR1 SGHNT and CDR2 YYREEE (reference sequence). The CDR3 is CASSKTSGGLGGEQFF. The DNA of the CDR3 is TGTGCCAGCAGCAAGACTAGCGGGGGACTGGGAGGGGAGCAGTTCTTC.

The genes are TRBV6-5 and TRBJ2-7; possible D gene TRBD1, 7 bases. Germline V gene sequence: CDR1 MNHEY, CDR2 SVGAGI. The CDR3 is 13 residues long. The CDR3 nucleotides are TGTGCTAGCAGTTACTCAAACCAGGGGGGAGTGTACGTC. Translated, it gives CASSYSNQGGVYV.

The CDR3 coding sequence is TGTGCCAGCCAGAAGCGGCAGGATGACAATGTGCAATTCTTC. This codes for CASQKRQDDNVQFF. V is TRBV11-2 and J is TRBJ2-1; TRBD2 is a possible D gene (5 bases). V was trimmed by 8 bases and J by 16 bases, leaving 27 bases between them. The CDR3 runs to 14 residues. CDR1 is SGHAT, CDR2 FQNNGV, per germline.

In the case of this clonotype: The junction does not match germline at one end; this may be a read error. The CDR3, as DNA: TGCAGTGCTAGAGATCCTGGCGGCTACAATGAGCAATTCTTC. It is translated as CSARDPGGYNEQFF. The chain is built from TRBV20-1 and TRBJ2-1; D not resolved. Germline V gene lookup returns CDR1 DFQATT and CDR2 SNEGSKA (reference sequence). This CDR3 is built from 14 residues.

As regards this clonotype: The junction departs from germline at one end; a sequencing error may be responsible. J is TRBJ2-6 and V is TRBV12-3 or TRBV12-4; the D gene could be TRBD1 or TRBD2 (5 bases each). CDR3 length equals 16 residues. The CDR3: CGSSLAAGPGANVLTF. DNA of the CDR3: TGTGGCAGCAGTCTGGCGGCGGGCCCTGGGGCCAATGTCCTGACTTTC.

Notes on this clonotype: Germline is not matched at one junction end, which may reflect a read error. The V and J genes are TRBV29-1 and TRBJ2-3, with D possibly called TRBD1 or TRBD2 (5 bases each). The CDR3 has 14 residues. Germline CDR1 and CDR2: SQVTM and ANQGSEA. This CDR3 reads CSGLGGDGTDTQYF. The CDR3 nucleotides are TGCAGCGGTCTTGGGGGAGACGGCACAGATACACAGTATTTT.

This clonotype was seen a single time. The junction shows a germline mismatch at one end, possibly a read error. The chain combines TRBV6-5 with TRBJ1-2; no reliable D call. Germline loops: CDR1 MNHEY, CDR2 SVGAGI. The CDR3 consists of 13 residues. As DNA, the CDR3 is TGTGCCAACAGCGACTTAACGGGGATTGGCTTCACCTTC. Translated: CANSDLTGIGFTF.

This clonotype was seen many times. The rearrangement joins TRBV20-1 to TRBJ2-1; a possible D gene is TRBD2 (6 bases). The V gene lost 6 bases and the J gene lost 7 bases, with 19 bases spanning the gap. Germline V lookup: CDR1 DFQATT, CDR2 SNEGSKA (reference sequence). This CDR3 region has 14 residues. The CDR3 nucleotides are TGCAGTGCGGGCCGACTAGGCAGGACGAATGAGCAGTTCTTC. Translated: CSAGRLGRTNEQFF.

This clonotype showed up just once. One end of the junction varies from germline; a read error may be responsible. This sequence joins TRBV5-6 and TRBJ1-1, with 7 bases aligning to TRBD1. Germline values: CDR1 SGHDT, CDR2 YYEEEE. The CDR3 runs to 14 residues. In DNA form, the CDR3 reads TGTGTCAGCAACCCGGGACAGCTGAACACTGAAGCTTTCTTT. Translated, it gives CVSNPGQLNTEAFF.

The V call is TRBV28, the J call TRBJ1-5; unclear D gene. This CDR3 is built from 14 residues. The ends were cut back, 5 bases at V and 4 bases at J, with 12 bases in the middle. CDR1 MDHEN and CDR2 SYDVKM come from the germline V gene. DNA for the CDR3: TGTGCCAGCAGTCCCCGGAGGGATAATCAGCCCCAGCATTTT. It is translated as CASSPRRDNQPQHF. Using reference TRBV28 and TRBJ1-5 for the parts outside the CDR3, the full variable domain is DVKVTQSSRYLVKRTGEKVFLECVQDMDHENMFWYRQDPGLGLRLIYFSYDVKMKEKGDIPEGYSVSREKKERFSLILESASTNQTSMYLCASSPRRDNQPQHFGDGTRLSIL.

Concerning this clonotype itself: The CDR3 end shows no conserved phenylalanine or tryptophan, and so a read error is likely. The rearrangement links TRBV5-1 to TRBJ2-5, with 7 bases identical to TRBD1. The CDR3 runs 15 residues. Germline trimming cut 3 bases from V and 4 bases from J; bases unmatched to any gene: 9. Germline V gene sequence: CDR1 SGHRS, CDR2 YFSETQ. The CDR3 spells CASSSTGAAGETQYI. The CDR3 DNA follows: TGCGCCAGCAGCTCCACAGGGGCGGCCGGAGAGACCCAGTACATC.

This clonotype was detected many times. The chain joins TRBV7-9 to TRBJ1-1, with D uncertain. The CDR3 is made up of 11 amino acids. The germline CDR1 and CDR2 sequences are SEHNR and FQNEAQ (reference sequence). V lost 8 bases to trimming and J lost 2 bases, with 6 bases between them. The CDR3 DNA is TGTGCCAGCCGGGATAACACTGAAGCTTTCTTT. Its protein product is CASRDNTEAFF.

The genes are TRBV11-3 and TRBJ2-2; a possible D gene is TRBD1 (6 bases). This CDR3 region has 16 residues. Germline assignment: CDR1 SGHNT and CDR2 YENEEA. Trimming took 4 bases from V and 10 from J, leaving 22 bases between them. CDR3: CASSSDYRVDIAELFF. The CDR3, as DNA: TGTGCCAGCAGCTCAGACTACAGGGTGGACATCGCGGAGCTGTTTTTT.

Concerning this clonotype: The CDR3 ends on some other residue instead of the conserved phenylalanine or tryptophan, so this is likely a read error. The CDR3 coding sequence is TGTGCCAGCAGTTACTCCCTAGCGGGAAGGCGGGCAAATACGCAGTATCTT. It yields the protein CASSYSLAGRRANTQYL. The genes are TRBV6-2 or TRBV6-3 and TRBJ2-3, with 9 bases matching TRBD2. The J segment lost 7 bases and the V segment lost 0 bases, leaving 11 bases of the junction unmatched. Germline CDR1 reads MNHEY; CDR2 reads SVGEGT. The CDR3 is 17 amino acids.

As for this clonotype: One end of the junction is discordant with germline, which a read error may explain. V is TRBV6-5 and J is TRBJ1-5, with unresolved D. The CDR3 has 15 residues. From germline, CDR1 is MNHEY and CDR2 SVGAGI. The CDR3 loop is CASSYSRYSNQSQHF. The DNA for the CDR3 is TGTGCCAGCAGTTACTCCCGGTATAGTAATCAGTCCCAGCATTTT.

The chain couples TRBV29-1 to TRBJ2-2; D may correspond to TRBD1 or TRBD2 (6 bases each). The germline CDR1 and CDR2 sequences are SQVTM and ANQGSEA. The CDR3 has 16 amino acids. Trimming took off 3 bases at V and 5 bases at J, with 19 bases between the two ends. CDR3 bases: TGCAGCGTTGAGGGGGGCTGGAGGGTCTTGACCGGGGAGCTGTTTTTT. Translation: CSVEGGWRVLTGELFF.

A note on this clonotype: It may be a read error: a sequence one base away is much more abundant. The J gene is TRBJ1-6, the V gene TRBV21-1; the table gives TRBD1 as D, unverified against the DNA. TRBV21-1 constitutes a pseudogene. The CDR3 has 15 residues. In nucleotides, the CDR3 is TGTGCCAGCAGCGGGACAGGGTCCTATAATTCACCCCCCCACTTT. Translated: CASSGTGSYNSPPHF.

The V gene is TRBV5-6, the J gene TRBJ2-1; tentative D call: TRBD2 (5 bases). The V gene lost 0 bases and the J gene lost 8 bases, with 15 bases spanning the gap. Germline CDR1 SGHDT, CDR2 YYEEEE. The CDR3 is made up of 15 amino acids. For the CDR3, the DNA is TGTGCCAGCAGCTTGGACCCTAGCTCATACCATGAGCAGTTCTTC. It codes for CASSLDPSSYHEQFF.